Below are 26 T cell receptor beta chains sequenced from a single sample in a study of blood T cell repertoires in COVID-19. The data were produced by immunoSEQ multiplex PCR, yet TCRdb's version contains in-frame clones alone and is incomplete. This repertoire shows about 99,000 clones, about four fifths found once; its top ten account for 15% to 20%. The sequenced sample was peripheral blood. The receptor set was obtained from an elderly woman with active or convalescent COVID-19.

V gene TRBV10-3 combines with J gene TRBJ2-5; 8 bases map to TRBD2. Germline CDR1 ENHRY, CDR2 SYGVKD. V was pared by 5 bases and J by 2 bases, with 4 bases of the junction left unmatched. The CDR3 runs to 14 residues. The CDR3 loop reads CAISSGGEQETQYF. The CDR3 region has the DNA TGTGCCATCAGTAGCGGGGGAGAGCAAGAGACCCAGTACTTC.

J is TRBJ1-3 and V is TRBV6-1, with no clear D. Trimming removed 2 bases at V and 2 bases at J, with 4 bases between. Germline CDR1 reads MNHNS; CDR2 reads SASEGT. The CDR3 is 13 amino acids. The CDR3 nucleotides read TGTGCCAGCAGTGAATGGCCTGGAAACACCATATATTTT. Translated, it gives CASSEWPGNTIYF.

The chain recombines TRBV2 with TRBJ2-1; 12 bases agree with TRBD2. The CDR3 covers 18 residues. J was trimmed by 3 bases and V by 6 bases; bases with no gene match: 12. Germline values: CDR1 SNHLY, CDR2 FYNNEI. This CDR3 reads CASRDLYPTSGSYNEQFF. The CDR3 nucleotides are TGTGCCAGCAGGGACTTATATCCGACTAGCGGGAGCTACAATGAGCAGTTCTTC.

The chain couples TRBV6-6 to TRBJ1-5; 7 nucleotides line up with TRBD1. CDR1 MNHNY and CDR2 SVGAGI come from the germline V gene (reference sequence). Trimming removed 4 bases from V and 3 bases from J; junction bases left unmatched: 6. This CDR3 has 15 amino acids. The CDR3: CASSSGQAHNQPQHF. CDR3 nucleotide sequence: TGTGCCAGCAGTTCCGGACAGGCCCACAATCAGCCCCAGCATTTT.

The rearrangement links TRBV25-1 to TRBJ1-1; TRBD1 matches at 10 bases. The V gene end was trimmed by 2 bases and the J gene end by 7 bases; junction bases not matched to a gene: 7. Germline V gene lookup returns CDR1 MGHDK and CDR2 SYGVNS. There are 15 residues in the CDR3. The CDR3 region is CASSERGQGRNEAFF. The CDR3 coding sequence is TGTGCCAGCAGTGAAAGGGGACAGGGGCGAAATGAAGCTTTCTTT.

V gene TRBV9 combines with J gene TRBJ2-1; 8 bases are shared with TRBD2. J gave up 9 bases and V 0 bases, and 11 bases lay outside the gene matches. Germline V CDR1 and CDR2: SGDLS, YYNGEE. CDR3 size: 16 residues. The CDR3 DNA reads TGTGCCAGCAGCGTAGTAGATGGGACTAGTGGCGGTGAGCAGTTCTTC. Translated, it gives CASSVVDGTSGGEQFF.

This sequence joins TRBV7-9 and TRBJ1-4, with 10 positions matching TRBD1. Looked up from germline, CDR1 is SEHNR and CDR2 is FQNEAQ (reference sequence). The CDR3 sequence is 18 residues long. The V and J ends lost 7 bases and 4 bases, in that order; junction bases with no gene match: 15. CDR3 in DNA: TGTGCCAGCACCCACCTTTTGGGACAGGGGATTCGTAATGAAAAACTGTTTTTT. Residues: CASTHLLGQGIRNEKLFF. The full variable domain, rest sourced from reference TRBV7-9 and TRBJ1-4, is DTGVSQNPRHKITKRGQNVTFRCDPISEHNRLYWYRQTLGQGPEFLTYFQNEAQLEKSRLLSDRFSAERPKGSFSTLEIQRTEQGDSAMYLCASTHLLGQGIRNEKLFFGSGTQLSVL.

This clone was counted only a few times. The chain combines TRBV28 with TRBJ1-1, with 7 bases fitting TRBD1. CDR1 and CDR2 from the germline V gene are MDHEN and SYDVKM. J was trimmed by 4 bases and V by 2 bases; bases with no gene match: 7. The CDR3 spans 15 residues. As DNA, the CDR3 is TGTGCCAGCAGTTTAAACGTGTACAGGGGCACTGAAGCTTTCTTT. Residues: CASSLNVYRGTEAFF.

This clone was seen a handful of times. The genes are TRBV19 and TRBJ2-3; 7 bases are shared with TRBD2. This CDR3 comprises 14 residues. V was clipped by 1 base and J by 4 bases; unmatched bases: 2. CDR1 and CDR2 (germline): LNHDA, SQIVND (reference sequence). Written as DNA, the CDR3 is TGTGCCAGTAGTATAGGGGGGGGAGCAGATACGCAGTATTTT. Translated, it gives CASSIGGGADTQYF.

This clone was counted only a few times. The genes are TRBV29-1 and TRBJ1-2; 7 bases align to TRBD1. The length of the CDR3 is 13 residues. J was trimmed by 6 bases and V by 5 bases; bases with no gene match: 9. Germline CDR1 and CDR2: SQVTM and ANQGSEA. The CDR3 DNA reads TGCAGCGTTCCCTCCCAGGGGGTCAATGGCTACACCTTC. Encoded protein: CSVPSQGVNGYTF.

This clone has only one observation. This chain links TRBV5-4 with TRBJ1-4; 7 nucleotides align to TRBD1. Trimming removed 3 bases from V and 4 bases from J; junction bases left unmatched: 3. CDR1 and CDR2 (germline): SGHNT, YYREEE (reference sequence). The CDR3 runs to 14 residues. The CDR3 here is CASSSGQINEKLFF. In DNA, the CDR3 is TGTGCCAGCAGCTCGGGACAGATTAATGAAAAACTGTTTTTT.

The DNA for the CDR3 is TGTGCCAGCAGAGCAGGGTCGGGGGCCAACGTCCTGACTTTC. This translates into CASRAGSGANVLTF. J is TRBJ2-6 and V is TRBV9; a possible D gene is TRBD1 (5 bases). V lost 5 bases and J lost 4, with 10 bases in between. The CDR3 consists of 14 residues. CDR1 SGDLS and CDR2 YYNGEE come from the germline V gene.

The chain combines TRBV25-1 with TRBJ2-5; TRBD1 aligns across 7 bases. The CDR3 consists of 13 residues. The trim removed 4 bases at V and 2 bases at J, leaving 1 base unmatched. Germline CDR1 is MGHDK and CDR2 is SYGVNS. In nucleotides, the CDR3 is TGTGCCAGCAGTGCAGGGGGACAAGAGACCCAGTACTTC. Amino acid sequence: CASSAGGQETQYF.

The rearrangement joins TRBV28 to TRBJ1-2; maybe TRBD1 (5 bases). V was trimmed by 4 bases and J by 2 bases, leaving 23 bases between them. The CDR3 length is 18 residues. Looked up from germline, CDR1 is MDHEN and CDR2 is SYDVKM. For the CDR3, the DNA is TGTGCCAGCAGTTCACCCGGGAGAGTGGGGGATCCAAACTATGGCTACACCTTC. Translating gives CASSSPGRVGDPNYGYTF.

The chain carries TRBV21-1 and TRBJ2-7; the D call of TRBD1 is as the table states it, not checked on the DNA. TRBV21-1 is a known pseudogene. This CDR3 comprises 17 residues. The CDR3 coding sequence is TGTGCCAGCAGCAAAGCGGGTGCACAGGGAAAGGACTACGAGCAGTACTTC. Protein sequence: CASSKAGAQGKDYEQYF.

V usage is TRBV7-3 and J usage is TRBJ2-3; D is undetermined. Germline lookup yields CDR1 SGHTA and CDR2 FQGTGA. CDR3 size: 14 residues. Trimming took off 5 bases at V and 2 bases at J, with 11 bases between the two ends. CDR3 in amino acids: CASSPSTYTDTQYF. CDR3 coding DNA: TGTGCCAGCAGCCCCTCAACATACACAGATACGCAGTATTTT. Full variable domain (rest looked up from reference TRBV7-3 and TRBJ2-3): GAGVSQTPSNKVTEKGKYVELRCDPISGHTALYWYRQSLGQGPEFLIYFQGTGAADDSGLPNDRFFAVRPEGSVSTLKIQRTERGDSAVYLCASSPSTYTDTQYFGPGTRLTVL.

This chain connects TRBV7-2 to TRBJ1-2; D unclear. V was pared by 2 bases and J by 8 bases, with 15 bases between. This CDR3 comprises 14 residues. Germline CDR1 SGHTA, CDR2 FQGNSA. The CDR3 sequence: CASSLNIRSLGYTF. CDR3 coding DNA: TGTGCCAGCAGCTTAAACATCCGTTCGCTGGGCTACACCTTC.

V and J are TRBV5-1 and TRBJ1-5; D might be TRBD1 (5 bases). The CDR3 covers 15 residues. Germline assignment: CDR1 SGHRS and CDR2 YFSETQ. V lost 0 bases and J lost 5, with 12 bases in between. CDR3 sequence (DNA): TGCGCCAGCAGCTTGGCCTCTGGGGGGGATCAGCCCCAGCATTTT. Protein product: CASSLASGGDQPQHF.

The chain employs TRBV9 and TRBJ2-1; 7 nucleotides line up with TRBD1. The trim removed 3 bases at V and 6 bases at J, leaving 15 bases unmatched. CDR3 size: 17 residues. CDR1 and CDR2 from the germline V gene are SGDLS and YYNGEE. The CDR3 region is CASSATDRVTWANEQFF. The CDR3 DNA reads TGTGCCAGCAGCGCCACAGACAGGGTTACCTGGGCCAATGAGCAGTTCTTC.

The chain joins TRBV5-5 to TRBJ2-7; D possibly corresponds to TRBD1 (7 bases). Germline CDR1 reads SGHKS; CDR2 reads YYEKEE (reference sequence). Trimming removed 1 base from V and 3 bases from J, with 23 bases in between. The CDR3 runs to 18 residues. The CDR3, as DNA: TGTGCCAGCAGCTTGATTAGGGGGCAGGGAGGACGCGTCTACGAGCAGTACTTC. The encoded protein is CASSLIRGQGGRVYEQYF.

This clone was counted between two and nine times. The CDR3 coding sequence is TGTGCCAGCAGCCCCCCGGGACAGGGATTTTCCGGGGAGCTGTTTTTT. Translating it yields CASSPPGQGFSGELFF. The chain carries TRBV7-9 and TRBJ2-2, with 9 bases fitting TRBD1. CDR1 SEHNR and CDR2 FQNEAQ come from the germline V gene (reference sequence). Losses at the gene ends were 5 bases for V and 6 bases for J; bases not matched to a gene: 10. The CDR3 spans 16 residues.

The rearrangement links TRBV6-2 or TRBV6-3 to TRBJ2-2, with no clear D. Germline lookup yields CDR1 MNHEY and CDR2 SVGEGT. V was pared by 6 bases and J by 4 bases, with 18 bases between. The length of the CDR3 is 16 residues. CDR3 nucleotides: TGTGCCAGCAGCCCCCTAAGCGCCCACCCCACCGGGGAGCTGTTTTTT. Translation gives CASSPLSAHPTGELFF.

The genes are TRBV28 and TRBJ2-3; D possibly corresponds to TRBD1 (5 bases). The CDR3 sequence is 13 residues long. V was cut by 5 bases and J by 5 bases, with 11 bases left in between. CDR1 is MDHEN, CDR2 SYDVKM, per germline. The CDR3 nucleotides read TGTGCCAGCAGTGGGCAGGGCGAAGATACGCAGTATTTT. Translating gives CASSGQGEDTQYF.

This clone was seen a handful of times. The rearrangement uses TRBV9 and TRBJ2-7; 9 bases align to TRBD2. CDR1 and CDR2 (germline): SGDLS, YYNGEE. The junction had 9 bases not matched to a gene; V was cut back by 7 bases and J by 4 bases. This CDR3 is 14 amino acids long. In nucleotides, the CDR3 is TGTGCCAGCCGGCGAGCGGGAGGAAAATACGAGCAGTACTTC. It is translated as CASRRAGGKYEQYF.

The CDR3: CASSLAVNRGVGSYEQYF. The CDR3 region has the DNA TGCGCCAGCAGCTTGGCTGTCAATAGGGGCGTAGGATCCTACGAGCAGTACTTC. The chain is built from TRBV5-1 and TRBJ2-7, with a tentative D call TRBD1 (5 bases). The germline V gene encodes CDR1 SGHRS and CDR2 YFSETQ. V was trimmed by 0 bases and J by 1 base, leaving 20 bases between them. The CDR3 contains 18 residues. Looking up the rest from reference TRBV5-1 and TRBJ2-7 gives the full variable domain: KAGVTQTPRYLIKTRGQQVTLSCSPISGHRSVSWYQQTPGQGLQFLFEYFSETQRNKGNFPGRFSGRQFSNSRSEMNVSTLELGDSALYLCASSLAVNRGVGSYEQYFGPGTRLTVT.

This clone was seen more than once but under ten times. The chain has TRBV13 and TRBJ2-3; TRBD1 matches 10 bases. This CDR3 has 19 amino acids. Trimming at V came to 5 bases and at J to 5 bases, leaving 19 bases not matched to a gene. Germline V gene data show CDR1 as PRHDT and CDR2 as FYEKMQ (reference sequence). CDR3 nucleotides: TGTGCCAGCAGCAACGGATTAGTTGGGACAGGGGAAGCACAAGATACGCAGTATTTT. Amino acids: CASSNGLVGTGEAQDTQYF.